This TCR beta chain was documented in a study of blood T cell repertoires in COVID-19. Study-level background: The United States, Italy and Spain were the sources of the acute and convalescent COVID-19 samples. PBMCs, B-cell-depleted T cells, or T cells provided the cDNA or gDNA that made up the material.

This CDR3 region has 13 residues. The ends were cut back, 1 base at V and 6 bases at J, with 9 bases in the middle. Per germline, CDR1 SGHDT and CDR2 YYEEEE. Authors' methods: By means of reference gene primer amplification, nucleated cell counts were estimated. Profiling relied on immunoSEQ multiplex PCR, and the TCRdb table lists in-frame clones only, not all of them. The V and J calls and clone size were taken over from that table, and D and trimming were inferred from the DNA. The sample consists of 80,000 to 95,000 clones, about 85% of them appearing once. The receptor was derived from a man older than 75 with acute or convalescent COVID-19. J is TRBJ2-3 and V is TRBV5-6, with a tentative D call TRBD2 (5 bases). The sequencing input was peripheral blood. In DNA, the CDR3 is TGTGCCAGCAGCTTGCCTCCGGGGGATACGCAGTATTTT. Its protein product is CASSLPPGDTQYF.